The 4 T cell receptor beta chains presented below share a single source sample, sequenced in a study of OX40 agonist ivuxolimab in advanced cancers. This table comes from immunoSEQ multiplex PCR, and its TCRdb copy is limited to in-frame clones, with some not included. The sample carries some 87,000 clones, around 94% recorded once. The sample consisted of CD4+ or CD8+ T cells sorted from blood, taken in a trial of the OX40 agonist ivuxolimab. The receptors shown here come from an adult with an advanced solid tumor such as melanoma, head and neck, liver or kidney cancer.

CDR3 nucleotide sequence: TGTGCCAGCAGCCCGGACAGGGGGCTTTACTATGGCTACACCTTC. It specifies CASSPDRGLYYGYTF. The chain combines TRBV14 with TRBJ1-2; 11 bases agree with TRBD1. The CDR3 covers 15 residues. V dropped 4 bases and J dropped 3; count of bases not matched to a gene: 4. Germline-derived CDR1 and CDR2 are SGHDN and FVKESK. The full variable domain, with the rest looked up from reference TRBV14 and TRBJ1-2, is EAGVTQFPSHSVIEKGQTVTLRCDPISGHDNLYWYRRVMGKEIKFLLHFVKESKQDESGMPNNRFLAERTGGTYSTLKVQPAELEDSGVYFCASSPDRGLYYGYTFGSGTRLTVV.

The chain links TRBV28 to TRBJ2-2, with no clear D. CDR1 and CDR2 from the germline V gene are MDHEN and SYDVKM. CDR3 length: 13 residues. With 7 bases removed from V and 8 bases from J, the gap between germline ends came to 14 bases. The DNA for the CDR3 is TGTGCCAGCACCCCCCCGTCGGGTGGGGAGCTGTTTTTT. Its protein is CASTPPSGGELFF.

This clone was observed a single time. Other DNA sequences in this sample translate to the same CDR3. The rearrangement joins TRBV19 to TRBJ2-7, with TRBD2 matching 7 bases. The CDR3 is 13 residues long. The V gene end was trimmed by 6 bases and the J gene end by 1 base; junction bases not matched to a gene: 3. The germline V gene has CDR1 LNHDA and CDR2 SQIVND (reference sequence). The CDR3, as DNA: TGTGCCAGTAGCCCGGGACTATCCTACGAGCAGTACTTC. Its protein is CASSPGLSYEQYF.

This clone was recorded once. This sequence joins TRBV6-6 and TRBJ1-4; 7 positions match TRBD1. The trim removed 4 bases at V and 8 bases at J, leaving 10 bases unmatched. Germline V gene lookup returns CDR1 MNHNY and CDR2 SVGAGI (reference sequence). The CDR3 is 15 amino acids. CDR3 sequence (DNA): TGTGCCAGCAGTTGGCTAAAGGGGGCAAGCGAAAAACTGTTTTTT. This gives the protein CASSWLKGASEKLFF.